These T cell receptor beta chains were read from a single sample in a study of blood T cell repertoires in COVID-19. TCRdb keeps only in-frame clones here, not all; method: immunoSEQ multiplex PCR. This table holds fewer than 350,000 clones, 88% found once. The specimen was PBMCs or T cells enriched from blood (not recorded which). These receptors were collected from a woman between 25 and 40 years old who had been exposed to COVID-19. Both conserved end residues are part of each CDR3. Fields, in order: CDR3 protein, D gene, V gene. D genes are given only for firm matches.

cdr3_aa: CASSPTSGSGETQYF
d_call: TRBD2
v_call: TRBV7-3

cdr3_aa: CATSRTSGALYF
d_call: TRBD2
v_call: TRBV2

cdr3_aa: CASSESGGRLQQYF
d_call: TRBD2
v_call: TRBV6-1

cdr3_aa: CASSPGTSGSPNTGELFF
d_call: TRBD2
v_call: TRBV10-2

cdr3_aa: CASSLATSPNTGELFF
d_call: NA
v_call: TRBV5-1

cdr3_aa: CASRPWTSGNNEQFF
d_call: TRBD2
v_call: TRBV6-2/TRBV6-3

cdr3_aa: CASSFTGANEKLFF
d_call: TRBD1
v_call: TRBV13

cdr3_aa: CAISDPMGDIFYGYTF
d_call: NA
v_call: TRBV10-3

cdr3_aa: CASSHSIGRGYGYTF
d_call: NA
v_call: TRBV3-1/TRBV3-2

cdr3_aa: CASSANIGTANTGELFF
d_call: TRBD1
v_call: TRBV7-9

cdr3_aa: CATTETNVLTF
d_call: NA
v_call: TRBV28

cdr3_aa: CSASVGTSTDTQYF
d_call: NA
v_call: TRBV20-1

cdr3_aa: CASSLRESLIYEQYF
d_call: NA
v_call: TRBV19

cdr3_aa: CASSPRTSGGGEEQYF
d_call: TRBD2
v_call: TRBV13

cdr3_aa: CASSQPAGLAGGNEQFF
d_call: TRBD2
v_call: TRBV4-2

cdr3_aa: CASSIWEGNGANVLTF
d_call: TRBD2
v_call: TRBV19

cdr3_aa: CASSLAGGNEKLFF
d_call: NA
v_call: TRBV6-5

cdr3_aa: CAWSVRAGEYGYTF
d_call: NA
v_call: TRBV30

cdr3_aa: CASSPQDRGSSTEAFF
d_call: TRBD1
v_call: TRBV18

cdr3_aa: CASNPQGAGTDTQYF
d_call: NA
v_call: TRBV28